The 11 T cell receptor beta chains below were found in one sample sequenced in a study of T cells in Graves' hyperthyroidism and ophthalmopathy. RNA transcripts were the template for amplifying TCR beta CDR3 regions. First-round RT-PCR with HTBI primers amplified the TCR CDR3 region. TCRdb reanalysed the multiplex PCR reads using MiXCR and keeps one entry per CDR3 protein. The table includes roughly 660,000 distinct CDR3 sequences, about 18% detected once. The specimen sequenced was blood. These receptors originate from a man aged 45 to 65 with Graves' hyperthyroidism.

The chain links TRBV30 to TRBJ2-2, with D possibly being TRBD1 (6 bases). The CDR3 has 14 amino acids. The germline gives CDR1 GTSNPN, CDR2 SVGIG (reference sequence). V lost 1 base, J lost 1 base, and 7 bases lay in between. CDR3 bases: TGTGCCTGGAGTGGACAGGAGAACACCGGGGAGCTGTTTTTT. Its translation: CAWSGQENTGELFF.

This clonotype was picked up one time. This sequence joins TRBV7-9 and TRBJ2-3, with 7 bases identical to TRBD2. Per the germline V gene, CDR1 is SEHNR and CDR2 is FQNEAQ (reference sequence). The CDR3 runs 15 residues. Germline trimming cut 4 bases from V and 4 bases from J; bases unmatched to any gene: 8. CDR3: CASSWTSWEPDTQYF. In DNA form, the CDR3 reads TGTGCCAGCAGCTGGACTAGTTGGGAGCCAGATACGCAGTATTTT.

The CDR3 here is CSADLLRLAGELYTQYF. The DNA of the CDR3 is TGCAGTGCTGACCTCCTACGACTAGCGGGAGAATTGTATACGCAGTATTTT. J is TRBJ2-3 and V is TRBV20-1, with TRBD2 matching 12 bases. Trimming took 5 bases from V and 7 from J; bases not matched to a gene: 16. CDR1 and CDR2 (germline): DFQATT, SNEGSKA (reference sequence). This CDR3 has 17 amino acids.

The V call is TRBV4-1, the J call TRBJ2-7; 9 bases agree with TRBD1. J was trimmed by 5 bases and V by 3 bases; bases with no gene match: 8. Per germline, CDR1 MGHRA and CDR2 YSYEKL. The CDR3 runs 15 residues. The CDR3 loop reads CASSQETGGLDEQYF. CDR3 in DNA: TGCGCCAGCAGCCAGGAGACAGGGGGTCTGGACGAGCAGTACTTC.

This clonotype showed up many times. J is TRBJ2-5 and V is TRBV28; D possibly corresponds to TRBD2 (5 bases). V was pared by 7 bases and J by 1 base, with 13 bases between. The CDR3 contains 14 residues. Germline assignment: CDR1 MDHEN and CDR2 SYDVKM. CDR3 DNA: TGTGCCAGCAAAGGAGGCCCACTCCAAGAGACCCAGTACTTC. This translates into CASKGGPLQETQYF. Full variable domain (rest looked up from reference TRBV28 and TRBJ2-5): DVKVTQSSRYLVKRTGEKVFLECVQDMDHENMFWYRQDPGLGLRLIYFSYDVKMKEKGDIPEGYSVSREKKERFSLILESASTNQTSMYLCASKGGPLQETQYFGPGTRLLVL.

This clonotype was counted only a few times. This rearrangement joins TRBV10-3 to TRBJ1-1; tentative D call: TRBD1 (6 bases). V lost 4 bases and J lost 0, with 18 bases in between. Germline V lookup: CDR1 ENHRY, CDR2 SYGVKD. This CDR3 is built from 17 residues. The CDR3 is CAISGSRGLTMNTEAFF. Here the CDR3 DNA reads TGTGCCATCAGTGGAAGCAGGGGTCTAACGATGAACACTGAAGCTTTCTTT.

This clonotype was observed many times. The V call is TRBV11-1, the J call TRBJ2-7; 8 nucleotides align to TRBD1. This CDR3 region has 15 residues. CDR1 is SGHAT and CDR2 is FQDESV in the germline V gene (reference sequence). The junction had 6 bases not matched to a gene; V was cut back by 0 bases and J by 5 bases. Here the CDR3 DNA reads TGTGCCAGCAGCTTAGCCGGGACAGGTAGCCACGAGCAGTACTTC. This sequence encodes CASSLAGTGSHEQYF.

The V call is TRBV10-3, the J call TRBJ2-5, with D possibly being TRBD1 or TRBD2 (6 bases each). Germline V lookup: CDR1 ENHRY, CDR2 SYGVKD. The CDR3 sequence is 14 residues long. Trimming took off 0 bases at V and 5 bases at J, with 10 bases between the two ends. The DNA of the CDR3 is TGTGCCATCAGTGAGTCGACTAGGGGGGAGACCCAGTACTTC. Residues: CAISESTRGETQYF.

The table lists this clonotype with many counts. The rearrangement joins TRBV2 to TRBJ2-3; 8 bases are a match to TRBD2. The germline gives CDR1 SNHLY, CDR2 FYNNEI. V shed 0 bases and J 4 bases; nucleotides not matched to a gene: 12. The CDR3 extends over 18 amino acids. DNA of the CDR3: TGTGCCAGCAGTGAAGCGTTTGTGGGAGCGGGAGTTGCAGATACGCAGTATTTT. Its protein is CASSEAFVGAGVADTQYF.

At least ten counts were recorded for this clonotype. The chain recombines TRBV28 with TRBJ2-1, with D perhaps matching TRBD2 (5 bases). The germline gives CDR1 MDHEN, CDR2 SYDVKM. There are 18 residues in the CDR3. V dropped 7 bases and J dropped 3 bases, with 25 bases sitting between them. DNA of the CDR3: TGTGCCAGCACCTCAAGCGTTCGGGATTTCTTCTTCTACAATGAGCAGTTCTTC. This translates into CASTSSVRDFFFYNEQFF.

V gene TRBV10-1 combines with J gene TRBJ2-7; D is perhaps TRBD1 (5 bases). CDR1 and CDR2 (germline): WNHNN, SYGVQD (reference sequence). The CDR3 is 13 amino acids. Trimming took off 9 bases at V and 2 bases at J, with 14 bases between the two ends. The CDR3 sequence: CARAQGVAYEQYF. CDR3 nucleotide sequence: TGCGCCAGAGCCCAAGGGGTGGCCTACGAGCAGTACTTC.